The 4 T cell receptor beta chains below all came from one sample that was sequenced in a study of spatial heterogeneity in lung cancer. Time point described: sample taken at primary tumor resection. TCRdb processed the 5' RACE reads anew with MiXCR; each CDR3 protein has one entry. Of under 80,000 distinct CDR3 sequences in the sample, under 7.5% were seen once. The sample consisted of PBMCs, taken at surgery. These TCRs come from a female donor with early-stage non-small cell lung cancer.

The V call is TRBV11-2, the J call TRBJ2-2, with a possible D match to TRBD1 (5 bases). The CDR3 is 16 amino acids. Between the trimmed V and J ends, which lost 2 bases and 0 bases, there was a span of 10 bases. Germline V gene data show CDR1 as SGHAT and CDR2 as FQNNGV. The CDR3 DNA reads TGTGCCAGCAGCTTACATGCAGGGTCGAACACCGGGGAGCTGTTTTTT. Its protein is CASSLHAGSNTGELFF.

The table lists this clonotype with many counts. The genes are TRBV5-5 and TRBJ2-7, with TRBD1 as a possible D gene (5 bases). The germline CDR1 and CDR2 sequences are SGHKS and YYEKEE (reference sequence). The CDR3 is 14 residues long. The V end lost 3 bases, the J end lost 2 bases, and 12 bases lay between the germline ends. The CDR3 loop is CASSSYDRTYEQYF. CDR3 nucleotides: TGTGCCAGCAGCTCCTACGACAGAACCTACGAGCAGTACTTC.

The chain employs TRBV27 and TRBJ2-7; D is perhaps TRBD2 (6 bases). This CDR3 has 15 residues. Trimming cost V 7 bases and J 2 bases, with 18 bases left between them. Looked up from germline, CDR1 is MNHEY and CDR2 is SMNVEV (reference sequence). The CDR3 nucleotides read TGTGCCAGCATGGGCCTGGGGAGGTCCGCCTACGAGCAGTACTTC. Its protein product is CASMGLGRSAYEQYF.

There are many counts of this clonotype. The CDR3 DNA reads TGTGCCAGCAGTAGAAGGGGACAGGGTCGGAACAATGAGCAGTTCTTC. It yields the protein CASSRRGQGRNNEQFF. V gene TRBV6-1 combines with J gene TRBJ2-1; 9 bases fit TRBD1. The CDR3 sequence is 16 residues long. The ends lost 5 bases at V and 5 bases at J; junction bases unmatched: 10. Per germline, CDR1 MNHNS and CDR2 SASEGT.